One sample yielded the 28 T cell receptor beta chains listed below, sequenced in a study of cytomegalovirus exposure and HLA in healthy donors. The primer mix had 60 Vbeta and 13 Jbeta primers. The protocol was immunoSEQ multiplex PCR, while the TCRdb copy is restricted to in-frame clones and leaves out a portion. The sample has about 130,000 clones, 70% to 75% seen once. The sequenced sample consisted of PBMCs. These receptors were taken from a man aged 25 to 40 in good health and CMV-seronegative.

The chain employs TRBV2 and TRBJ2-7; 7 nucleotides line up with TRBD2. Germline lookup yields CDR1 SNHLY and CDR2 FYNNEI. J was trimmed by 0 bases and V by 8 bases; bases with no gene match: 4. This CDR3 contains 13 residues. The CDR3 loop reads CASLAVVSYEQYF. DNA of the CDR3: TGTGCCAGCCTAGCGGTAGTCTCCTACGAGCAGTACTTC.

V gene TRBV20-1 combines with J gene TRBJ1-2, with D unresolved. V lost 6 bases and J lost 2, with 7 bases in between. Germline V lookup: CDR1 DFQATT, CDR2 SNEGSKA (reference sequence). This CDR3 has 11 amino acids. This CDR3 is CSAHLNYGYTF. The CDR3 region has the DNA TGCAGTGCCCACCTAAACTATGGCTACACCTTC.

The V and J genes are TRBV6-6 and TRBJ2-7; 13 bases line up with TRBD2. J lost 5 bases, V lost 3 bases, and 7 bases had no gene match. The germline CDR1 and CDR2 sequences are MNHNY and SVGAGI (reference sequence). This CDR3 is built from 16 residues. CDR3 DNA: TGTGCCAGCAGTTATCAAACTAGCGGGAGGGCCGACGAGCAGTACTTC. This encodes CASSYQTSGRADEQYF.

The chain couples TRBV27 to TRBJ2-7, with 8 bases identical to TRBD2. Germline V gives CDR1 MNHEY, CDR2 SMNVEV (reference sequence). CDR3 length: 17 residues. V lost 5 bases and J lost 0; bases outside the gene matches: 12. Here the CDR3 DNA reads TGTGCCAGCAGTGAGACGGCTAGCGGGTGGGGCTCCTACGAGCAGTACTTC. Protein: CASSETASGWGSYEQYF.

This clone was detected only once. The V gene is TRBV6-5, the J gene TRBJ1-5, with TRBD1 as a possible D gene (5 bases). CDR1 and CDR2 (germline): MNHEY, SVGAGI. The CDR3 length is 13 residues. Deletions cut 1 base from V and 7 bases from J, with 8 bases between. This chain's CDR3 is CASSYFGGQPQHF. Here the CDR3 DNA reads TGTGCCAGCAGTTACTTTGGGGGGCAGCCCCAGCATTTT.

The chain is built from TRBV28 and TRBJ2-5, with a weak D call TRBD2 (6 bases). The CDR3 extends over 15 amino acids. Trimming left V 6 bases short and J 2 bases short, with 16 bases between. CDR1 MDHEN and CDR2 SYDVKM come from the germline V gene. CDR3 sequence (DNA): TGTGCCAGCAGCTGGAGGGCGGGGAGACAAGAGACCCAGTACTTC. This encodes CASSWRAGRQETQYF.

The chain combines TRBV30 with TRBJ2-5; no firm D call. Germline CDR1 reads GTSNPN; CDR2 reads SVGIG (reference sequence). The CDR3 runs 12 residues. Trimming cost V 2 bases and J 3 bases, with 7 bases left between them. The CDR3 DNA follows: TGTGCCTGGAGTTTGACTGAAGAGACCCAGTACTTC. It translates to CAWSLTEETQYF.

In its sample, this clone was seen once. The genes are TRBV6-1 and TRBJ2-7; 11 positions agree with TRBD1. The CDR3 is 14 residues long. Germline CDR1 is MNHNS and CDR2 is SASEGT. Trimming took 7 bases from V and 3 from J; bases not matched to a gene: 5. The CDR3 bases are TGTGCCAGCAACCTGGACAGGGGGCACTACGAGCAGTACTTC. Its protein is CASNLDRGHYEQYF.

The table lists this clone with a count of one. The CDR3 coding sequence is TGTGCCAGCAGTTCTAAAGGGGGCACTGAAGCTTTCTTT. This translates into CASSSKGGTEAFF. This chain uses TRBV6-1 with TRBJ1-1; D is perhaps TRBD1 (6 bases). Germline CDR1 and CDR2: MNHNS and SASEGT. Deletions cut 5 bases from V and 4 bases from J, with 11 bases between. The CDR3 consists of 13 residues.

A remark on this clone: In this CDR3 the conserved last residue, phenylalanine or tryptophan, is missing, so a read error is likely. The genes are TRBV6-5 and TRBJ1-3; unclear D gene. This CDR3 spans 16 amino acids. Looked up from germline, CDR1 is MNHEY and CDR2 is SVGAGI. V was clipped by 3 bases and J by 0 bases, with 12 bases between them. The CDR3 bases are TGTGCCAGCAGTTATTCCCTGCGGGGCTCTGGAAACACCATATATGTT. This sequence encodes CASSYSLRGSGNTIYV.

The CDR3 spells CASSDDRGNQPQHF. The CDR3 DNA follows: TGTGCCAGCAGCGACGACAGGGGTAATCAGCCCCAGCATTTT. The chain carries TRBV9 and TRBJ1-5; 8 nucleotides line up with TRBD1. V was pared by 3 bases and J by 4 bases, with 3 bases of the junction left unmatched. The CDR3 consists of 14 residues. Germline loops: CDR1 SGDLS, CDR2 YYNGEE. Supplemented by reference TRBV9 and TRBJ1-5, the full variable domain reads DSGVTQTPKHLITATGQRVTLRCSPRSGDLSVYWYQQSLDQGLQFLIQYYNGEERAKGNILERFSAQQFPDLHSELNLSSLELGDSALYFCASSDDRGNQPQHFGDGTRLSIL.

The chain recombines TRBV7-8 with TRBJ2-7, with 10 bases that match TRBD2. Germline-derived CDR1 and CDR2 are SGHVS and FQNEAQ. The CDR3 covers 16 residues. J was trimmed by 0 bases and V by 5 bases; bases with no gene match: 7. The DNA for the CDR3 is TGTGCCAGCAGCATAGGGGGGACTAGCGACTCCTACGAGCAGTACTTC. Translated: CASSIGGTSDSYEQYF.

The genes are TRBV5-1 and TRBJ1-6; 9 bases are shared with TRBD1. With V trimmed by 7 bases and J by 8 bases, 22 bases remained unmatched. CDR3 length: 19 amino acids. Looked up from germline, CDR1 is SGHRS and CDR2 is YFSETQ. CDR3 sequence reads: CASGRGTGTSLGSDSPLHF. The CDR3 DNA follows: TGCGCCAGCGGGAGAGGGACAGGGACGTCGCTGGGGTCAGATTCACCCCTCCACTTT.

This chain uses TRBV4-2 with TRBJ1-1; 7 bases align to TRBD1. Germline V gene lookup returns CDR1 LGHNA and CDR2 YNFKEQ. This CDR3 is built from 16 residues. V lost 1 base to trimming and J lost 3 bases; unmatched junction nucleotides: 8. CDR3 bases: TGTGCCAGCAGCCAAGGCGGGTCACAGGGGTACACTGAAGCTTTCTTT. Translating it yields CASSQGGSQGYTEAFF.

The chain links TRBV4-3 to TRBJ2-7; 9 bases align to TRBD2. Germline CDR1 reads LGHNA; CDR2 reads YSLEER. V lost 1 base and J lost 2; bases outside the gene matches: 9. The CDR3 covers 17 residues. The CDR3 DNA reads TGCGCCAGCAGCCAAGGGGCGACTAGCGGAGGGCCCTACGAGCAGTACTTC. Encoded protein: CASSQGATSGGPYEQYF.

This clone has a single count. This chain's CDR3 is CASSPGTRGETQYF. The CDR3 DNA sequence: TGTGCCAGCAGTCCCGGGACTAGGGGAGAGACCCAGTACTTC. The V gene is TRBV6-5, the J gene TRBJ2-5, with 8 bases aligning to TRBD2. Per the germline V gene, CDR1 is MNHEY and CDR2 is SVGAGI. Germline trimming cut 5 bases from V and 4 bases from J; bases unmatched to any gene: 6. The CDR3 runs to 14 residues.

This clone was recorded a few times. J is TRBJ2-7 and V is TRBV19; 9 bases match TRBD2. Per germline, CDR1 LNHDA and CDR2 SQIVND (reference sequence). There are 15 residues in the CDR3. The V gene end was trimmed by 4 bases and the J gene end by 0 bases; junction bases not matched to a gene: 4. The CDR3 region is CASSTLAGSSYEQYF. The CDR3 nucleotides are TGTGCCAGTAGTACGCTAGCGGGGAGCTCCTACGAGCAGTACTTC.

The chain is built from TRBV5-6 and TRBJ2-5; a weak D match, TRBD1 (5 bases). V dropped 0 bases and J dropped 1 base, with 10 bases sitting between them. CDR1 is SGHDT, CDR2 YYEEEE, per germline. The CDR3 covers 15 residues. This CDR3 reads CASSLAGFGQETQYF. In nucleotides, the CDR3 is TGTGCCAGCAGCTTGGCAGGGTTTGGCCAAGAGACCCAGTACTTC.

The sample holds a few counts of this clone. The chain recombines TRBV11-2 with TRBJ2-1, with D possibly matching TRBD2 (5 bases). V gave up 7 bases and J gave up 4 bases, with 11 bases separating them. Per the germline V gene, CDR1 is SGHAT and CDR2 is FQNNGV. The CDR3 runs to 13 residues. In nucleotides, the CDR3 is TGTGCCAGCACCGAGGGTGGGTACAATGAGCAGTTCTTC. Protein product: CASTEGGYNEQFF.

The chain carries TRBV6-5 and TRBJ2-5; 7 positions agree with TRBD2. V shed 3 bases and J 2 bases; nucleotides not matched to a gene: 6. In germline, CDR1 is MNHEY, CDR2 SVGAGI. The CDR3 has 15 amino acids. The CDR3 region is CASSYELAEQETQYF. The CDR3 DNA follows: TGTGCCAGCAGTTATGAGCTAGCGGAGCAAGAGACCCAGTACTTC.

This chain joins TRBV28 and TRBJ2-5; 9 bases align to TRBD1. Trimming at V came to 6 bases and at J to 2 bases, leaving 1 base not matched to a gene. This CDR3 is built from 13 residues. The germline gives CDR1 MDHEN, CDR2 SYDVKM. CDR3 DNA: TGTGCCAGCAGAGGGACAGGGCAAGAGACCCAGTACTTC. It encodes CASRGTGQETQYF.

The V gene is TRBV5-4, the J gene TRBJ2-1; 8 positions agree with TRBD2. With 2 bases clipped from V and 6 bases from J, the junction kept 7 bases outside the gene matches. Germline V CDR1 and CDR2: SGHNT, YYREEE (reference sequence). The CDR3 has 15 residues. This CDR3 is CASSLGGTSSNEQFF. Written as DNA, the CDR3 is TGTGCCAGCAGCTTAGGGGGGACTAGTTCCAATGAGCAGTTCTTC.

There are a few counts of this clone. The rearrangement joins TRBV18 to TRBJ1-2; TRBD1 agrees at 12 bases. The CDR3 is 14 amino acids. Germline V gives CDR1 KGHSH, CDR2 LQKENI. The trim removed 6 bases at V and 7 bases at J, leaving 6 bases unmatched. CDR3 bases: TGTGCCAGCTCCCGGGGACAGGGGGCGCCTGGCTACACCTTC. Translated: CASSRGQGAPGYTF. Using reference TRBV18 and TRBJ1-2 for the parts outside the CDR3, the full variable domain is NAGVMQNPRHLVRRRGQEARLRCSPMKGHSHVYWYRQLPEEGLKFMVYLQKENIIDESGMPKERFSAEFPKEGPSILRIQQVVRGDSAAYFCASSRGQGAPGYTFGSGTRLTVV.

J is TRBJ2-2 and V is TRBV21-1; TRBD1 is taken as the D call from the table, unchecked against the DNA. TRBV21-1 corresponds to a pseudogene. The CDR3 spans 16 residues. This CDR3 is CASSKVRTGNTGELFF. The DNA of the CDR3 is TGTGCCAGCAGCAAAGTAAGGACAGGGAACACCGGGGAGCTGTTTTTT.

The rearrangement joins TRBV12-5 to TRBJ2-2; D might be TRBD1 (5 bases). Germline CDR1 LGHNT, CDR2 FRNRAP. V was shortened by 1 base and J by 4 bases, with 10 bases between the two germline ends. The CDR3 has 15 residues. The CDR3 nucleotides read TGTGCTAGTGGTTTGGGGGGCTCGGGCACCGGGGAGCTGTTTTTT. Its protein product is CASGLGGSGTGELFF.

V and J are TRBV7-6 and TRBJ1-1; 7 positions match TRBD1. V was clipped by 3 bases and J by 1 base; unmatched bases: 2. The CDR3 contains 14 residues. Germline V gene data show CDR1 as SGHVS and CDR2 as FNYEAQ. Here the CDR3 reads CASSLTGQNTEAFF. CDR3 nucleotide sequence: TGTGCCAGCAGCTTGACAGGGCAGAACACTGAAGCTTTCTTT. Full variable domain (missing parts from reference TRBV7-6 and TRBJ1-1): GAGVSQSPRYKVTKRGQDVALRCDPISGHVSLYWYRQALGQGPEFLTYFNYEAQQDKSGLPNDRFSAERPEGSISTLTIQRTEQRDSAMYRCASSLTGQNTEAFFGQGTRLTVV.

The rearrangement links TRBV29-1 to TRBJ1-3; no reliable D call. This CDR3 is built from 13 residues. CDR1 is SQVTM, CDR2 ANQGSEA, per germline. The ends were cut back, 1 base at V and 0 bases at J, with 4 bases in the middle. The CDR3 reads CSVEVYSGNTIYF. The CDR3 DNA sequence: TGCAGCGTTGAAGTATACTCTGGAAACACCATATATTTT. Full variable domain (rest looked up from reference TRBV29-1 and TRBJ1-3): SAVISQKPSRDICQRGTSLTIQCQVDSQVTMMFWYRQQPGQSLTLIATANQGSEATYESGFVIDKFPISRPNLTFSTLTVSNMSPEDSSIYLCSVEVYSGNTIYFGEGSWLTVV.

The chain joins TRBV7-8 to TRBJ2-2; D unresolved. The V end lost 7 bases, the J end lost 5 bases, and 14 bases lay between the germline ends. The CDR3 has 14 residues. Germline loops: CDR1 SGHVS, CDR2 FQNEAQ. CDR3 amino acids: CASKLGSHTGELFF. In DNA form, the CDR3 reads TGTGCCAGCAAGCTTGGTAGCCATACCGGGGAGCTGTTTTTT.